Following are 18 T cell receptor beta chains from one sample sequenced in a study of blood T cell repertoires in COVID-19. The repertoire was sequenced with immunoSEQ multiplex PCR; TCRdb's copy has only in-frame clones and lacks some. The table has approximately 170,000 clones, more than 70% seen once. Sequencing was carried out using peripheral blood. Receptors were obtained from a woman older than 75 with active or convalescent COVID-19.

The chain couples TRBV9 to TRBJ2-7; 8 nucleotides agree with TRBD1. The CDR3 is made up of 15 amino acids. V lost 0 bases and J lost 4; bases outside the gene matches: 6. Germline V lookup: CDR1 SGDLS, CDR2 YYNGEE. CDR3 region: CASSVEQGVTYEQYF. CDR3 DNA sequence: TGTGCCAGCAGCGTAGAACAGGGGGTTACGTACGAGCAGTACTTC.

V usage is TRBV30 and J usage is TRBJ1-2; 7 positions agree with TRBD1. Germline V lookup: CDR1 GTSNPN, CDR2 SVGIG (reference sequence). CDR3 size: 13 residues. The V segment lost 1 base and the J segment 6 bases; nucleotides outside the gene matches: 5. The CDR3 region has the DNA TGTGCCTGGAGTGGAGGACAGGTACATGGCTACACCTTC. Its translation is CAWSGGQVHGYTF.

This chain connects TRBV30 to TRBJ2-5, with TRBD2 matching over 10 bases. The CDR3 spans 14 residues. After removal of 3 bases from V and 5 bases from J, the junction contained 6 bases not matched to a gene. From germline, CDR1 is GTSNPN and CDR2 SVGIG (reference sequence). The CDR3 here is CAWRRAGGRETQYF. The DNA of the CDR3 is TGTGCCTGGAGGCGAGCGGGAGGGAGGGAGACCCAGTACTTC. Based on the CDR3 plus reference TRBV30 and TRBJ2-5, the full variable domain is SQTIHQWPATLVQPVGSPLSLECTVEGTSNPNLYWYRQAAGRGLQLLFYSVGIGQISSEVPQNLSASRPQDRQFILSSKKLLLSDSGFYLCAWRRAGGRETQYFGPGTRLLVL.

V and J are TRBV18 and TRBJ1-1; D gene ambiguous. Germline CDR1 KGHSH, CDR2 LQKENI. Trimming removed 3 bases at V and 1 base at J, with 9 bases between. The CDR3 has 14 amino acids. CDR3 nucleotides: TGTGCCAGCTCACCTCGGGGTAGGAACACTGAAGCTTTCTTT. This translates into CASSPRGRNTEAFF. The full variable domain, rest sourced from reference TRBV18 and TRBJ1-1, is NAGVMQNPRHLVRRRGQEARLRCSPMKGHSHVYWYRQLPEEGLKFMVYLQKENIIDESGMPKERFSAEFPKEGPSILRIQQVVRGDSAAYFCASSPRGRNTEAFFGQGTRLTVV.

V gene TRBV19 combines with J gene TRBJ1-1; D perhaps matches TRBD1 (6 bases). The CDR3 is made up of 14 amino acids. Germline V gene sequence: CDR1 LNHDA, CDR2 SQIVND (reference sequence). The germline V and J ends were trimmed by 7 bases and 4 bases, with 16 bases remaining between them. The CDR3 protein is CASMVWGRGTEAFF. In nucleotides, the CDR3 is TGTGCCAGTATGGTCTGGGGGCGCGGCACTGAAGCTTTCTTT.

The chain uses TRBV9 and TRBJ2-1; 11 nucleotides agree with TRBD2. Trimming at V came to 4 bases and at J to 3 bases, leaving 15 bases not matched to a gene. Germline V CDR1 and CDR2: SGDLS, YYNGEE. The CDR3 is 19 residues long. The CDR3 is CASSFRSGLAGGHYNEQFF. The CDR3 DNA is TGTGCCAGCAGCTTCCGATCGGGGCTAGCGGGAGGCCACTACAATGAGCAGTTCTTC.

V and J are TRBV6-6 and TRBJ2-7, with 7 bases lining up with TRBD1. CDR3 length: 14 residues. The germline V gene has CDR1 MNHNY and CDR2 SVGAGI (reference sequence). V lost 6 bases to trimming and J lost 0 bases; unmatched junction nucleotides: 5. In DNA, the CDR3 is TGTGCCAGCAGCCCGGGACAGCTCTCCTACGAGCAGTACTTC. Translation gives CASSPGQLSYEQYF.

The chain has TRBV6-1 and TRBJ2-3, with 11 nucleotides matching TRBD2. V lost 1 base to trimming and J lost 3 bases; unmatched junction nucleotides: 6. Germline-derived CDR1 and CDR2 are MNHNS and SASEGT. CDR3 length: 17 amino acids. CDR3 nucleotide sequence: TGTGCCAGCAGTGAAGGGCTAGCGGGAGGCTGGACAGATACGCAGTATTTT. Translation gives CASSEGLAGGWTDTQYF.

The chain recombines TRBV6-5 with TRBJ1-5, with D possibly matching TRBD1 (6 bases). The V end was cut by 7 bases, the J end by 5 bases, with 9 bases between. The CDR3 covers 12 residues. The germline V gene has CDR1 MNHEY and CDR2 SVGAGI. The CDR3 region is CASKTGYQPQHF. In DNA form, the CDR3 reads TGTGCCAGCAAAACAGGGTATCAGCCCCAGCATTTT.

The rearrangement uses TRBV5-1 and TRBJ2-1, with 14 bases that match TRBD2. The junction had 7 bases not matched to a gene; V was cut back by 7 bases and J by 10 bases. In germline, CDR1 is SGHRS, CDR2 YFSETQ. The CDR3 contains 14 residues. CDR3 nucleotide sequence: TGCGCCAGCCTCGGGACTAGCGGGAGCACGGAGCAGTTCTTC. This gives the protein CASLGTSGSTEQFF.

The V gene is TRBV5-1, the J gene TRBJ1-6; 7 bases agree with TRBD1. Germline assignment: CDR1 SGHRS and CDR2 YFSETQ. V was clipped by 0 bases and J by 10 bases; unmatched bases: 4. CDR3 size: 14 residues. The CDR3 loop is CASSLEGGRSPLHF. The DNA of the CDR3 is TGCGCCAGCAGCTTGGAAGGGGGCAGATCACCCCTCCACTTT.

V and J are TRBV4-2 and TRBJ2-1, with 11 bases matching TRBD2. The germline CDR1 and CDR2 sequences are LGHNA and YNFKEQ. The ends lost 4 bases at V and 8 bases at J; junction bases unmatched: 7. This CDR3 is built from 15 residues. CDR3 DNA: TGTGCCAGCAGCCCTCTAGCGGGAGGTACGTATGAGCAGTTCTTC. Translation: CASSPLAGGTYEQFF.

The V gene is TRBV11-2, the J gene TRBJ2-5; D call uncertain. Deletions cut 0 bases from V and 11 bases from J, with 4 bases between. The CDR3 has 10 residues. Germline V gives CDR1 SGHAT, CDR2 FQNNGV. Written as DNA, the CDR3 is TGTGCCAGCAGCTTAGATCAACAGTACTTC. The encoded protein is CASSLDQQYF.

This clone has a handful of counts. The rearrangement joins TRBV5-4 to TRBJ2-7, with TRBD2 as a possible D gene (6 bases). This CDR3 contains 14 residues. Germline V gene lookup returns CDR1 SGHNT and CDR2 YYREEE (reference sequence). The germline V and J ends were trimmed by 0 bases and 3 bases, with 10 bases remaining between them. For the CDR3, the DNA is TGTGCCAGCAGCTTGGGGGGGGATGGCTACGAGCAGTACTTC. Translation gives CASSLGGDGYEQYF.

The chain has TRBV6-5 and TRBJ1-1; 7 positions agree with TRBD1. The CDR3 has 14 amino acids. V lost 10 bases to trimming and J lost 4 bases; unmatched junction nucleotides: 12. CDR1 is MNHEY and CDR2 is SVGAGI in the germline V gene. The CDR3 nucleotides are TGTGCCACGGGTAAACAGGGGATCGGCACTGAAGCTTTCTTT. Its protein is CATGKQGIGTEAFF.

The chain carries TRBV15 and TRBJ1-3, with D unclear. This CDR3 is built from 18 residues. CDR1 is LNHNV, CDR2 YYDKDF, per germline (reference sequence). V lost 0 bases to trimming and J lost 4 bases, with 19 bases between them. The CDR3 region has the DNA TGTGCCACCAGCAGAGAGCCCCAGTTTACTACTCTGGGAAACACCATATATTTT. Translated, it gives CATSREPQFTTLGNTIYF.

The gene calls are TRBV7-9 and TRBJ2-7, with a tentative D call TRBD2 (7 bases). Trimming left V 1 base short and J 1 base short, with 14 bases between. CDR1 SEHNR and CDR2 FQNEAQ come from the germline V gene (reference sequence). This CDR3 comprises 16 residues. This CDR3 is CASSLVAGRGSYEQYF. The CDR3 DNA follows: TGTGCCAGCAGCTTAGTAGCGGGCAGGGGATCCTACGAGCAGTACTTC.

The chain is built from TRBV9 and TRBJ1-2, with TRBD1 matching over 8 bases. The germline V gene has CDR1 SGDLS and CDR2 YYNGEE. V dropped 0 bases and J dropped 8; count of bases not matched to a gene: 9. CDR3 size: 15 residues. The CDR3 loop reads CASSVAGQAREGYTF. The CDR3 nucleotides read TGTGCCAGCAGCGTAGCGGGACAGGCAAGAGAGGGCTACACCTTC.